The clone carrying this TCR beta chain was counted at least ten times. Antigen unknown. TCR beta CDR3 regions were amplified from RNA transcripts. HTBI primers drove first-round RT-PCR of the TCR CDR3. TCRdb reprocessed the multiplex PCR reads with MiXCR, giving one entry per CDR3 protein. In the table there are about 410,000 distinct CDR3 sequences, more than 14% of which are singletons. Uncontrolled infections, other autoimmune diseases, pregnancy or lactation led to exclusion of patients. This entry is derived from a study of T cells in Graves' hyperthyroidism and ophthalmopathy. Study-level points and caveats: Most clonotypes expanded in the thyroid (above 0.001) were also present in blood.

The TCR originated in a woman aged 25 to 39 with Graves' ophthalmopathy. The sequenced sample was blood.

The CDR3 sequence: CASGSQGSTEAFF. CDR3 DNA sequence: TGTGCTAGTGGTTCTCAAGGGAGCACTGAAGCTTTCTTT. This sequence joins TRBV12-5 and TRBJ1-1, with D hard to call. The germline CDR1 and CDR2 sequences are LGHNT and FRNRAP. V was shortened by 4 bases and J by 4 bases, with 10 bases between the two germline ends. CDR3 length: 13 residues.